A selection of T cell receptor beta chains follows, all from one sample in a study of T cell repertoires in cytomegalovirus infection. The antigens for these receptors are not known. Each CDR3 protein is one row after TCRdb ran MiXCR on the reads. The profile covers hundreds of thousands of distinct CDR3 sequences, with about 39% appearing a single time and roughly two fifths taken by the ten largest. This material consisted of cultured PBMCs, taken from culture after CMV antigen stimulation. These TCRs come from a human donor in good health (CMV status not recorded). Some clones in this sample may be carry-over from other donors' samples. Both conserved end residues are part of each CDR3. Each record gives: CDR3 length, V gene, J gene, D gene, clone size, CDR3 protein, CDR3 DNA. A D gene is named only where the DNA matches it firmly. Clone sizes are given selectively: once, few, many, or a class where the clone is expanded.

>12|TRBV7-2|TRBJ1-6|.|many
CASSPGRSPLHF
TGTGCCAGCAGCCCAGGCCGGTCACCCCTCCACTTT
>19|TRBV7-9|TRBJ2-7|TRBD1|.
CASSGPGQGSLGLPREQYF
TGTGCCAGCAGCGGCCCGGGACAGGGGAGTTTGGGGCTACCTCGGGAGCAGTACTTC
>17|TRBV7-2|TRBJ2-1|TRBD2|.
CASSHKVGTSFGYEQFF
TGTGCCAGCAGCCACAAGGTGGGGACTAGCTTCGGATATGAGCAGTTCTTC
>14|TRBV27|TRBJ1-5|.|few
CASSLYPEGSPQHF
TGTGCCAGCAGTTTATACCCAGAGGGTTCACCCCAGCATTTT
>12|TRBV28|TRBJ1-5|.|.
CATRVPGLPQHF
TGTGCCACCCGGGTCCCTGGGCTGCCCCAGCATTTT
>16|TRBV6-2/TRBV6-3|TRBJ2-1|.|.
CASRRPGLEVYNEQFF
TGTGCCAGCAGGCGTCCGGGACTCGAGGTATACAATGAGCAGTTCTTC
>17|TRBV27|TRBJ2-2|TRBD2|.
CASSRGKGREDTGELFF
TGTGCCAGCAGCCGCGGTAAAGGGCGGGAGGACACCGGGGAGCTGTTTTTT
>15|TRBV23-1|TRBJ1-2|TRBD1|.
CASSQSVGGVNGYTF
TGCGCCAGCAGTCAATCAGTAGGGGGCGTGAATGGCTACACCTTC
>15|TRBV4-1|TRBJ2-3|.|.
CASSQGRSSADTQYF
TGCGCCAGCAGCCAAGGTCGCTCCTCGGCAGATACGCAGTATTTT
>11|TRBV20-1|TRBJ2-1|.|.
CSAPLGNEQFF
TGCAGTGCGCCACTAGGAAATGAGCAGTTCTTC
>12|TRBV6-2/TRBV6-3|TRBJ2-7|.|.
CASSYRAHEQYF
TGTGCCAGCAGTTACAGGGCGCACGAGCAGTACTTC
>16|TRBV20-1|TRBJ2-3|.|once
CSASVFPRPGTDTQYF
TGCAGTGCTAGCGTTTTCCCTAGACCCGGCACAGATACGCAGTATTTT
>13|TRBV7-2|TRBJ2-5|.|.
CASSQSLGEIQYF
TGTGCCAGCAGCCAATCGCTGGGGGAGATCCAGTACTTC
>15|TRBV7-2|TRBJ1-3|TRBD1|few
CASSRTGGSGNTIYF
TGTGCCAGCAGCAGGACAGGGGGCTCTGGAAACACCATATATTTT
>14|TRBV3-1|TRBJ2-7|.|.
CASSDWDTVYEQYF
TGTGCCAGCAGCGACTGGGACACCGTCTACGAGCAGTACTTC
>15|TRBV6-1|TRBJ2-5|TRBD1|few
CASSQTGKSSETQYF
TGTGCCAGCAGTCAGACAGGGAAGTCGTCTGAGACCCAGTACTTC
>14|TRBV7-2|TRBJ2-3|TRBD2|many
CASSPGLVADTQYF
TGTGCCAGCAGCCCTGGACTAGTCGCAGATACGCAGTATTTT
>14|TRBV28|TRBJ2-7|.|.
CASSFTDRVYEQYF
TGTGCCAGCAGTTTTACGGACAGAGTCTACGAGCAGTACTTC
>13|TRBV12-3/TRBV12-4|TRBJ1-5|.|.
CASGGYDGQPQHF
TGTGCCAGCGGAGGGTATGACGGGCAGCCCCAGCATTTT
>14|TRBV4-1|TRBJ2-1|.|.
CASSRAVGYNEQFF
TGCGCCAGCAGCCGGGCAGTGGGCTACAATGAGCAGTTCTTC
>15|TRBV7-9|TRBJ1-2|.|.
CASSTRPGQPYGYTF
TGTGCCAGCAGCACAAGGCCTGGACAGCCATATGGCTACACCTTC
>15|TRBV7-8|TRBJ2-7|.|few
CASSLVRDRGYEQYF
TGTGCCAGCAGCTTGGTCAGGGACCGAGGGTACGAGCAGTACTTC
>14|TRBV6-5|TRBJ1-5|.|.
CASSPGGVTQPQHF
TGTGCCAGCAGCCCCGGAGGGGTCACACAACCCCAGCATTTT
>17|TRBV15|TRBJ2-1|TRBD2|.
CATSRDRAGGPYNEQFF
TGTGCCACCAGCAGAGATAGGGCGGGAGGTCCGTACAATGAGCAGTTCTTC
>13|TRBV12-3/TRBV12-4|TRBJ2-5|.|.
CASSWTPGETQYF
TGTGCCAGCAGTTGGACCCCAGGAGAGACCCAGTACTTC
>19|TRBV6-2/TRBV6-3|TRBJ2-1|TRBD2|.
CASSQGLAGGRSSYNEQFF
TGTGCCAGCAGCCAGGGACTAGCGGGGGGAAGAAGCTCCTACAATGAGCAGTTCTTC
>13|TRBV7-2|TRBJ2-3|.|.
CASSFWREDTQYF
TGTGCCAGCAGCTTTTGGAGGGAAGATACGCAGTATTTT
>16|TRBV12-3/TRBV12-4|TRBJ2-3|TRBD2|few
CASSLAPLAGGDTQYF
TGTGCCAGCAGTTTAGCTCCGCTAGCGGGAGGAGATACGCAGTATTTT
>17|TRBV6-6|TRBJ1-3|.|few
CASSTWTVLSSGNTIYF
TGTGCCAGCAGTACATGGACCGTCCTGAGCTCTGGAAACACCATATATTTT
>18|TRBV11-2|TRBJ2-3|.|.
CASSLRVGGYGGTDTQYF
TGTGCCAGCAGCTTAAGGGTAGGGGGGTACGGAGGCACAGATACGCAGTATTTT
>18|TRBV6-6|TRBJ1-3|TRBD1|few
CASSYSARGTDSGNTIYF
TGTGCCAGCAGTTACTCGGCCCGCGGGACAGACTCTGGAAACACCATATATTTT
>14|TRBV5-1|TRBJ1-4|TRBD1|few
CASRPGTENEKLFF
TGCGCCAGCAGACCCGGGACAGAGAATGAAAAACTGTTTTTT
>16|TRBV7-2|TRBJ1-3|.|many
CASSDKQPIFGNTIYF
TGTGCCAGCAGCGACAAACAACCGATATTCGGAAACACCATATATTTT
>15|TRBV11-2|TRBJ2-7|.|few
CASSLARGQSYEQYF
TGTGCCAGCAGCTTGGCCAGAGGACAGTCCTACGAGCAGTACTTC
>12|TRBV12-3/TRBV12-4|TRBJ2-2|.|.
CASRRQAGELFF
TGTGCCAGCAGGCGACAGGCTGGGGAGCTGTTTTTT
>17|TRBV5-1|TRBJ2-2|TRBD2|few
CASSLAGGMGNTGELFF
TGCGCCAGCAGCTTGGCCGGGGGGATGGGGAACACCGGGGAGCTGTTTTTT
>13|TRBV20-1|TRBJ1-1|.|few
CSAPRETDTEAFF
TGCAGTGCTCCCCGGGAGACGGACACTGAAGCTTTCTTT
>12|TRBV7-4|TRBJ1-2|.|.
CASSLGSTGYTF
TGTGCCAGCAGCCTGGGGTCAACCGGCTACACCTTC
>13|TRBV3-1|TRBJ1-1|.|.
CASSQEGDTEAFF
TGTGCCAGCAGCCAAGAAGGTGACACTGAAGCTTTCTTT
>17|TRBV6-1|TRBJ2-2|TRBD2|few
CASSAGSGRLNTGELFF
TGTGCCAGCAGTGCAGGCAGCGGGAGACTCAACACCGGGGAGCTGTTTTTT
>16|TRBV7-8|TRBJ2-5|TRBD1|.
CASSTKTGKIGETQYF
TGTGCCAGCAGCACCAAGACAGGGAAGATCGGAGAGACCCAGTACTTC
>15|TRBV5-4|TRBJ2-3|TRBD2|.
CASSFDPAGADTQYF
TGTGCCAGCAGCTTTGACCCAGCGGGGGCAGATACGCAGTATTTT
>16|TRBV7-2|TRBJ2-6|.|many
CASSSLANSGANVLTF
TGTGCCAGCAGCTCCTTGGCCAACTCTGGGGCCAACGTCCTGACTTTC
>11|TRBV10-3|TRBJ2-7|.|.
CAISSSGEQYF
TGTGCCATCAGTTCCAGCGGCGAGCAGTACTTC
>15|TRBV7-2|TRBJ2-2|.|.
CASSGITGSTGELFF
TGTGCCAGCAGCGGGATCACAGGAAGCACCGGGGAGCTGTTTTTT
>10|TRBV19|TRBJ1-1|.|.
CGAGNTEAFF
TGTGGTGCGGGTAACACTGAAGCTTTCTTT
>15|TRBV6-2/TRBV6-3|TRBJ1-1|TRBD1|few
CASSYLRTGNTEAFF
TGTGCCAGCAGTTACCTACGGACAGGGAACACTGAAGCTTTCTTT
>12|TRBV6-6|TRBJ1-1|.|.
CASTEGVTEAFF
TGTGCCAGCACAGAGGGAGTCACTGAAGCTTTCTTT
>15|TRBV7-2|TRBJ1-1|.|.
CASSRDRLMNTEAFF
TGTGCCAGCAGCCGAGACAGGTTGATGAACACTGAAGCTTTCTTT
>14|TRBV10-2|TRBJ2-5|.|.
CASSAQAGKGTQYF
TGCGCCAGCAGTGCCCAGGCGGGGAAGGGGACCCAGTACTTC
>13|TRBV20-1|TRBJ1-2|.|few
CSARVGSNYGYTF
TGCAGTGCTAGGGTGGGCTCTAACTATGGCTACACCTTC
>14|TRBV6-6|TRBJ2-7|.|.
CASSYSPRGYAEYF
TGTGCCAGCAGTTACTCGCCGCGGGGATACGCTGAGTACTTC
>15|TRBV14|TRBJ2-3|.|few
CASSQGLVHTDTQYF
TGTGCCAGCAGCCAAGGACTAGTACACACAGATACGCAGTATTTT
>14|TRBV28|TRBJ1-2|.|.
CASERPSNTWGYTF
TGTGCCAGTGAACGGCCCTCGAATACCTGGGGCTACACCTTC
>14|TRBV28|TRBJ1-3|.|.
CASRVQGLRDTIYF
TGTGCCAGCAGGGTCCAGGGGCTCAGGGACACCATATATTTT
>14|TRBV11-2|TRBJ2-1|.|.
CASSLWGGYNEQFF
TGTGCCAGCAGCTTATGGGGAGGCTACAATGAGCAGTTCTTC
>14|TRBV3-1|TRBJ2-1|.|.
CASSRTGADNEQFF
TGTGCCAGCAGCCGAACCGGGGCCGACAATGAGCAGTTCTTC
>11|TRBV6-4|TRBJ2-1|.|.
CASTGQSEQFF
TGTGCCAGCACCGGCCAGAGTGAGCAGTTCTTC